The 18 T cell receptor beta chains below were found in one sample sequenced in a study of Ad26.COV2.S vaccination and SARS-CoV-2 variants. Treatment in this sample: some 20 received Ad26.COV2.S at low or high dose, single or two shots; about 5 received placebo; per-sample allocation not given. It was on day 63 after the first vaccine or placebo injection that samples were taken. The method was immunoSEQ multiplex PCR; TCRdb's version includes in-frame clones alone and lacks a portion of them. The sample has 350,000 to 500,000 clones; 80% to 95% are singletons. The sample in question was peripheral blood, obtained in a trial of Ad26.COV2.S vaccine versus placebo. Receptors originate from a person aged 18-65 years who received the Ad26.COV2.S COVID-19 vaccine or a placebo.

V and J are TRBV4-3 and TRBJ2-2; D is undetermined. The germline V and J ends were trimmed by 0 bases and 4 bases, with 9 bases remaining between them. The germline V gene encodes CDR1 LGHNA and CDR2 YSLEER. The CDR3 extends over 15 amino acids. Here the CDR3 DNA reads TGCGCCAGCAGCCAAGATTCGGGCTTCACCGGGGAGCTGTTTTTT. Translation: CASSQDSGFTGELFF.

J is TRBJ2-7 and V is TRBV2; D might be TRBD1 or TRBD2, each matching 6 bases. This CDR3 spans 18 amino acids. Trimming pared 4 bases from V and 3 bases from J, leaving 25 bases between. Germline V gene sequence: CDR1 SNHLY, CDR2 FYNNEI. CDR3 nucleotides: TGTGCCAGCAGTGGAGAGGGGGGACCTCAACATTTTTACTACGAGCAGTACTTC. Its protein product is CASSGEGGPQHFYYEQYF.

The table lists this clone with a count of one. At the DNA level, this CDR3 is encoded by other sequences in the same sample as well. V is TRBV18 and J is TRBJ1-5, with a tentative D call TRBD1 (6 bases). Trimming pared 2 bases from V and 4 bases from J, leaving 9 bases between. The CDR3 sequence is 14 residues long. Germline CDR1 is KGHSH and CDR2 is LQKENI. CDR3 protein: CASSPGQTNQPQHF. CDR3 in DNA: TGTGCCAGCTCACCAGGACAGACTAATCAGCCCCAGCATTTT.

V gene TRBV18 combines with J gene TRBJ2-7, with 9 bases that match TRBD1. The germline CDR1 and CDR2 sequences are KGHSH and LQKENI. V gave up 3 bases and J gave up 7 bases; unmatched junction bases: 10. CDR3 length: 15 residues. CDR3 DNA sequence: TGTGCCAGCTCACCCCGGGACAGGGACCTCGGGGAGCAGTACTTC. This translates into CASSPRDRDLGEQYF.

The rearrangement uses TRBV19 and TRBJ1-3; D gene uncertain. The V gene lost 3 bases and the J gene lost 1 base, with 19 bases spanning the gap. This CDR3 comprises 18 residues. The V gene's germline CDR1 is LNHDA and CDR2 SQIVND (reference sequence). The CDR3 loop is CASSIPGSAMISGNTIYF. Here the CDR3 DNA reads TGTGCCAGTAGTATCCCGGGCTCAGCGATGATTTCTGGAAACACCATATATTTT.

V gene TRBV6-2 or TRBV6-3 combines with J gene TRBJ1-4; D might be TRBD1 (5 bases). Deletions cut 2 bases from V and 10 bases from J, with 8 bases between. Per germline, CDR1 MNHEY and CDR2 SVGEGT. This CDR3 region has 12 residues. The CDR3: CASSYRDGKLFF. As DNA, the CDR3 is TGTGCCAGCAGTTACCGGGACGGAAAACTGTTTTTT.

The genes are TRBV29-1 and TRBJ2-3; 12 nucleotides match TRBD1. V shed 1 base and J 8 bases; nucleotides not matched to a gene: 10. The germline V gene encodes CDR1 SQVTM and CDR2 ANQGSEA. CDR3 length equals 16 residues. Here the CDR3 reads CSVEGRDRGHIGTQYF. DNA of the CDR3: TGCAGCGTTGAAGGCCGGGACAGGGGGCATATTGGTACGCAGTATTTT.

This chain connects TRBV7-9 to TRBJ2-4; D uncertain. Germline loops: CDR1 SEHNR, CDR2 FQNEAQ (reference sequence). The V end was cut by 3 bases, the J end by 0 bases, with 9 bases between. The CDR3 contains 15 residues. CDR3 DNA sequence: TGTGCCAGCAGCTTTCCAGAGCTAGCCAAAAACATTCAGTACTTC. It is translated as CASSFPELAKNIQYF.

The J gene is TRBJ2-2, the V gene TRBV5-6; 11 bases map to TRBD1. The CDR3 extends over 15 amino acids. Germline CDR1 SGHDT, CDR2 YYEEEE. V trimming: 2 bases; J trimming: 5 bases; junction bases outside the gene matches: 2. CDR3 loop: CASSLRDRGTGELFF. The CDR3 nucleotides read TGTGCCAGCAGCTTACGGGACAGGGGGACCGGGGAGCTGTTTTTT. Variable domain in full (rest from reference TRBV5-6 and TRBJ2-2): DAGVTQSPTHLIKTRGQQVTLRCSPKSGHDTVSWYQQALGQGPQFIFQYYEEEERQRGNFPDRFSGHQFPNYSSELNVNALLLGDSALYLCASSLRDRGTGELFFGEGSRLTVL.

This chain's CDR3 is CASSQHPLQDAEQFF. CDR3 nucleotides: TGTGCCAGCAGCCAACACCCTTTACAAGATGCCGAGCAGTTCTTC. This chain uses TRBV7-9 with TRBJ2-1; D is ambiguous. Germline V gene lookup returns CDR1 SEHNR and CDR2 FQNEAQ (reference sequence). The CDR3 length is 15 residues. The germline V and J ends were trimmed by 5 bases and 10 bases, with 21 bases remaining between them.

The chain carries TRBV5-5 and TRBJ1-3; possibly TRBD1 for D (5 bases). Trimming shortened V by 1 base and J by 2 bases, and 10 bases separated the two germline ends. Germline V gene sequence: CDR1 SGHKS, CDR2 YYEKEE (reference sequence). There are 15 residues in the CDR3. This CDR3 is CASSLSGPAGNTIYF. The CDR3 nucleotides are TGTGCCAGCAGCTTGTCAGGGCCGGCTGGAAACACCATATATTTT.

The genes are TRBV30 and TRBJ1-2; possible D gene TRBD1, 5 bases. The CDR3 is 12 residues long. Trimming stripped 2 bases from V and 10 bases from J, with 14 bases between. Germline V gene sequence: CDR1 GTSNPN, CDR2 SVGIG (reference sequence). CDR3 protein: CAWSNGGAHYTF. CDR3 bases: TGTGCCTGGAGTAACGGGGGAGCTCACTACACCTTC.

This chain uses TRBV28 with TRBJ2-7; a weak D match, TRBD2 (7 bases). Germline V gene data show CDR1 as MDHEN and CDR2 as SYDVKM. CDR3 length: 12 amino acids. V lost 3 bases and J 9 bases, leaving 12 bases between the germline ends. CDR3 bases: TGTGCCAGCAGTTTGGGGGGGCTGGGGCAGTACTTC. Translating it yields CASSLGGLGQYF. The complete variable domain, with remaining parts taken from reference TRBV28 and TRBJ2-7, reads DVKVTQSSRYLVKRTGEKVFLECVQDMDHENMFWYRQDPGLGLRLIYFSYDVKMKEKGDIPEGYSVSREKKERFSLILESASTNQTSMYLCASSLGGLGQYFGPGTRLTVT.

The genes are TRBV6-2 or TRBV6-3 and TRBJ2-1; 8 nucleotides line up with TRBD2. Unmatched junction bases numbered 7, after V lost 5 bases and J lost 7 bases. The CDR3 contains 14 residues. Germline V lookup: CDR1 MNHEY, CDR2 SVGEGT. The CDR3, as DNA: TGTGCCAGCAGTCGTGGACTAGCAGTTAATGAGCAGTTCTTC. Amino acid sequence: CASSRGLAVNEQFF.

This clone has only one observation. The chain combines TRBV12-5 with TRBJ2-7; D gene ambiguous. Germline V gene lookup returns CDR1 LGHNT and CDR2 FRNRAP. The CDR3 runs 13 residues. With 7 bases removed from V and 2 bases from J, the gap between germline ends came to 12 bases. Here the CDR3 reads CASAFDTTYEQYF. The CDR3 bases are TGTGCTAGTGCTTTCGACACAACCTACGAGCAGTACTTC.

The chain is built from TRBV2 and TRBJ1-2, with TRBD1 matching 8 bases. Germline V lookup: CDR1 SNHLY, CDR2 FYNNEI. The CDR3 has 14 amino acids. V trimming: 0 bases; J trimming: 5 bases; junction bases outside the gene matches: 2. DNA for the CDR3: TGTGCCAGCAGTGAAGCGCAGGGGGCGTATGGCTACACCTTC. Amino acids: CASSEAQGAYGYTF.

The gene calls are TRBV30 and TRBJ1-2; D is unresolved. CDR3 length equals 14 residues. Germline CDR1 reads GTSNPN; CDR2 reads SVGIG (reference sequence). Trimming left V 0 bases short and J 2 bases short, with 10 bases between. CDR3 in amino acids: CAWSVPPANYGYTF. CDR3 in DNA: TGTGCCTGGAGTGTACCACCGGCCAACTATGGCTACACCTTC.

This chain connects TRBV5-6 to TRBJ1-1; a weak D match, TRBD1 (6 bases). The CDR3 runs to 16 residues. V lost 6 bases and J 4 bases, leaving 22 bases between the germline ends. Germline V gives CDR1 SGHDT, CDR2 YYEEEE. The chain's CDR3 is CASTRGGAQIPTEAFF. CDR3 bases: TGTGCCAGCACCCGCGGGGGGGCCCAAATCCCCACTGAAGCTTTCTTT.